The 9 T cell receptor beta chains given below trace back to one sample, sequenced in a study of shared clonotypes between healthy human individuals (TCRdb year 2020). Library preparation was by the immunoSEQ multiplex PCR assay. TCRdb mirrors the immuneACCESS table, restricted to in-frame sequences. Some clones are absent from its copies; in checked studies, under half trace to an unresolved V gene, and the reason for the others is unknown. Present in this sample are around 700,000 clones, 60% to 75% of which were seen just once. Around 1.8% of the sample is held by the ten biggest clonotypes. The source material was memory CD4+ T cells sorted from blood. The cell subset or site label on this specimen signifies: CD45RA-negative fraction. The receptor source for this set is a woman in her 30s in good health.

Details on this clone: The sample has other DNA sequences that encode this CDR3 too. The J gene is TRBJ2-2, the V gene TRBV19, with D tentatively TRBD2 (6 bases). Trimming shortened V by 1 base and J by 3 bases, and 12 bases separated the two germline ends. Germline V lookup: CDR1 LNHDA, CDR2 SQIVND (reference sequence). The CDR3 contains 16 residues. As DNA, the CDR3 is TGTGCCAGTAGTATAGGGAGGGGCGGTGACACCGGGGAGCTGTTTTTT. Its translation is CASSIGRGGDTGELFF.

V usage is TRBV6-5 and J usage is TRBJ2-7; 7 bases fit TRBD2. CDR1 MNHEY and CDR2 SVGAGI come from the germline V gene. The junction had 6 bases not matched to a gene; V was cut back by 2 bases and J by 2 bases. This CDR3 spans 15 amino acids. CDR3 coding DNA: TGTGCCAGCAGTTACCTCGGGGAGGGAACCTACGAGCAGTACTTC. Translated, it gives CASSYLGEGTYEQYF.

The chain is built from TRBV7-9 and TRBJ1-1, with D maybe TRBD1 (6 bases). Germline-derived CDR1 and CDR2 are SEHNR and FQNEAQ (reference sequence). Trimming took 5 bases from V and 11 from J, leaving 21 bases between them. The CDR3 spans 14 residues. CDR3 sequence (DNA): TGTGCCAGCAGCCGAGAATGGGGGGGACACCGCGCTTTCTTT. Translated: CASSREWGGHRAFF.

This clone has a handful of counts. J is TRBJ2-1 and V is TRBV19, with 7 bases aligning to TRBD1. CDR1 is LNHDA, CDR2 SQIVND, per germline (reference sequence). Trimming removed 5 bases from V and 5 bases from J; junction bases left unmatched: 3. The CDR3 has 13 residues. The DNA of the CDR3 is TGTGCCAGTAGTGCGACAGGGCACAATGAGCAGTTCTTC. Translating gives CASSATGHNEQFF.

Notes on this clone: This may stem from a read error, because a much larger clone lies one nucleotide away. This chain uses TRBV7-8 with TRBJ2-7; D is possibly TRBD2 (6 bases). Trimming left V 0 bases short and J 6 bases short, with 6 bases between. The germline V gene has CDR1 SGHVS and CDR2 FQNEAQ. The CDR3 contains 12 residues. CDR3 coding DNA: TGTGCCAGCAGCTTAGCGGGGGGCGAGCAGTACTTC. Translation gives CASSLAGGEQYF. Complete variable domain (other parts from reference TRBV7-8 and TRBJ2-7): GAGVSQSPRYKVAKRGQDVALRCDPISGHVSLFWYQQALGQGPEFLTYFQNEAQLDKSGLPSDRFFAERPEGSVSTLKIQRTQQEDSAVYLCASSLAGGEQYFGPGTRLTVT.

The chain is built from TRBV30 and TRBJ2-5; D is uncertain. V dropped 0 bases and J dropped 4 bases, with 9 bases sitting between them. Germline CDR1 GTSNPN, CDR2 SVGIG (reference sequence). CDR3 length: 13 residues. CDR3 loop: CAWSVEAPETQYF. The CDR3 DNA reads TGTGCCTGGAGTGTGGAAGCGCCAGAGACCCAGTACTTC.

CDR3 DNA sequence: TGTGCCAGCAGACGAATCGTGGGGGCTTTTGTAACCGGGGAGCTGTTTTTT. This translates into CASRRIVGAFVTGELFF. The chain joins TRBV27 to TRBJ2-2; D perhaps matches TRBD1 (6 bases). V was shortened by 6 bases and J by 5 bases, with 22 bases between the two germline ends. The germline CDR1 and CDR2 sequences are MNHEY and SMNVEV (reference sequence). This CDR3 has 17 residues.

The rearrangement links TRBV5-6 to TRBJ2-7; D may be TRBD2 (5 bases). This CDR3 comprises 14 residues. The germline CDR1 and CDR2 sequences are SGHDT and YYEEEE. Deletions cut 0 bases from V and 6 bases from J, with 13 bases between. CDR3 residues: CASSLDWSGGEQYF. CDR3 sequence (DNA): TGTGCCAGCAGCTTGGACTGGAGTGGAGGCGAGCAGTACTTC.

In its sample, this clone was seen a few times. The CDR3 nucleotides are TGTGCCAGCAGCTTACTAGCGGGAATAGATACGCAGTATTTT. This encodes CASSLLAGIDTQYF. J is TRBJ2-3 and V is TRBV7-2, with 9 nucleotides matching TRBD2. The germline V gene encodes CDR1 SGHTA and CDR2 FQGNSA. V lost 2 bases, J lost 5 bases, and 2 bases stayed unmatched. The CDR3 totals 14 residues.